Presented here are 6 T cell receptor beta chains from one specimen sequenced in a study of neurological immune-mediated disorders. TCRdb reanalysed the 5' RACE reads using MiXCR and keeps one entry per CDR3 protein. The data contain 45,000 to 60,000 distinct CDR3 sequences, roughly 3.5% of them singletons. Sequencing input: PBMCs. The receptors originated from a man under 40 with multiple sclerosis.

This clonotype was counted many times. The chain joins TRBV7-2 to TRBJ2-5; no firm D call. The length of the CDR3 is 12 residues. Germline lookup yields CDR1 SGHTA and CDR2 FQGNSA. V was pared by 5 bases and J by 2 bases, with 6 bases between. The CDR3 DNA reads TGTGCCAGCAGCGCGAGGCAAGAGACCCAGTACTTC. Translating it yields CASSARQETQYF.

This clonotype was seen ten or more times. The chain recombines TRBV7-6 with TRBJ1-5; D unclear. The CDR3 consists of 15 residues. Trimming left V 5 bases short and J 1 base short, with 12 bases between. In germline, CDR1 is SGHVS, CDR2 FNYEAQ. CDR3 sequence reads: CASSQLGMSNQPQHF. In nucleotides, the CDR3 is TGTGCCAGCAGCCAGTTGGGGATGAGCAATCAGCCCCAGCATTTT.

The chain combines TRBV5-1 with TRBJ2-5; D is perhaps TRBD1 (6 bases). Germline-derived CDR1 and CDR2 are SGHRS and YFSETQ. This CDR3 has 14 amino acids. Trimming cost V 2 bases and J 2 bases, with 10 bases left between them. In nucleotides, the CDR3 is TGCGCCAGCAGCTTACAGGGAGAACAAGAGACCCAGTACTTC. This codes for CASSLQGEQETQYF.

V and J are TRBV7-6 and TRBJ2-2, with 12 bases matching TRBD1. Trimming took 4 bases from V and 4 from J; bases not matched to a gene: 10. The CDR3 loop spans 18 amino acids. Germline V CDR1 and CDR2: SGHVS, FNYEAQ. In nucleotides, the CDR3 is TGTGCCAGCAGCTCACCGGGACAGGGGGCGGGAAGCACCGGGGAGCTGTTTTTT. It yields the protein CASSSPGQGAGSTGELFF. The full variable domain, with the rest looked up from reference TRBV7-6 and TRBJ2-2, is GAGVSQSPRYKVTKRGQDVALRCDPISGHVSLYWYRQALGQGPEFLTYFNYEAQQDKSGLPNDRFSAERPEGSISTLTIQRTEQRDSAMYRCASSSPGQGAGSTGELFFGEGSRLTVL.

This clonotype was counted at least ten times. DNA of the CDR3: TGCAGTGCTAGAGTGCAGTACAATGAGCAGTTCTTC. Its translation is CSARVQYNEQFF. This chain joins TRBV20-1 and TRBJ2-1; D gene unclear. The CDR3 runs 12 residues. Per germline, CDR1 DFQATT and CDR2 SNEGSKA (reference sequence). V lost 1 base, J lost 4 bases, and 5 bases lay in between.

The sample holds many counts of this clonotype. The gene calls are TRBV6-6 and TRBJ2-6; TRBD1 is a possible D gene (5 bases). There are 15 residues in the CDR3. V gave up 5 bases and J gave up 1 base, with 9 bases separating them. Germline loops: CDR1 MNHNY, CDR2 SVGAGI (reference sequence). Here the CDR3 DNA reads TGTGCCAGCAGTGACAGAAAATCTGGGGCCAACGTCCTGACTTTC. It translates to CASSDRKSGANVLTF.